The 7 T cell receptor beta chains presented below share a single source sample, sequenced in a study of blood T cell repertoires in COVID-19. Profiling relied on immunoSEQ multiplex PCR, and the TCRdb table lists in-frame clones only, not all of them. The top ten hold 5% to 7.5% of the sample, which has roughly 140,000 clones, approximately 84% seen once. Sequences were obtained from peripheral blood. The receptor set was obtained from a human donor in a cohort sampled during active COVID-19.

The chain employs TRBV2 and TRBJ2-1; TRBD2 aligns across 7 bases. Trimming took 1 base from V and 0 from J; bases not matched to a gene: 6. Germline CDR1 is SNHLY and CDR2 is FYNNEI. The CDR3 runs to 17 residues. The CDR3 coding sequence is TGTGCCAGCAGTGAAGGTGGCGGGGGAGTCTCCTACAATGAGCAGTTCTTC. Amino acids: CASSEGGGGVSYNEQFF.

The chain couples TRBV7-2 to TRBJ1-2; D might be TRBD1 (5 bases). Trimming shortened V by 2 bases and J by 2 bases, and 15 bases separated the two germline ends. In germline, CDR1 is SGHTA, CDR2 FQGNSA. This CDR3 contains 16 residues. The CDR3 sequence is CASSLHRSQINYGYTF. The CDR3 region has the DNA TGTGCCAGCAGCTTACACAGGTCCCAGATAAACTATGGCTACACCTTC.

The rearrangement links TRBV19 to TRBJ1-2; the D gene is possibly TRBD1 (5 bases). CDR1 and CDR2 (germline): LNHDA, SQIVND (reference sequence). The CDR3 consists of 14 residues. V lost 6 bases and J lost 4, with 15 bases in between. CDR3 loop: CASRTTSGGYGYTF. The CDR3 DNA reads TGTGCCAGTAGAACAACCAGCGGGGGCTATGGCTACACCTTC. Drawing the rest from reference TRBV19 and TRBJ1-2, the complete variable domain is DGGITQSPKYLFRKEGQNVTLSCEQNLNHDAMYWYRQDPGQGLRLIYYSQIVNDFQKGDIAEGYSVSREKKESFPLTVTSAQKNPTAFYLCASRTTSGGYGYTFGSGTRLTVV.

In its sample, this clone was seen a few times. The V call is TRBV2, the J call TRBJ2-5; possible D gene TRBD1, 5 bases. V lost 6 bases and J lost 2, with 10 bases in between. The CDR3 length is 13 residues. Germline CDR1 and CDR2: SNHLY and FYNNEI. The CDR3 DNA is TGTGCCAGCAGAGCACAGGTACAAGAGACCCAGTACTTC. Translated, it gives CASRAQVQETQYF.

The CDR3 loop reads CASSYGTPYGYTF. DNA for the CDR3: TGTGCCAGCAGTTACGGGACACCCTATGGCTACACCTTC. The rearrangement joins TRBV6-5 to TRBJ1-2; possible D gene TRBD1, 6 bases. CDR1 and CDR2 from the germline V gene are MNHEY and SVGAGI. The CDR3 runs to 13 residues. V was cut by 2 bases and J by 4 bases, with 8 bases left in between.

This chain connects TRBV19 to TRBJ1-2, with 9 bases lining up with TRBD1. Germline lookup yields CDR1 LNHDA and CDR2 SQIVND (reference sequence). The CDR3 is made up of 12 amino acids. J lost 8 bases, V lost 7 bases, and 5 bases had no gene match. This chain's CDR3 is CASKQGAGGYTF. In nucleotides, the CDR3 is TGTGCCAGTAAACAGGGGGCGGGCGGCTACACCTTC.

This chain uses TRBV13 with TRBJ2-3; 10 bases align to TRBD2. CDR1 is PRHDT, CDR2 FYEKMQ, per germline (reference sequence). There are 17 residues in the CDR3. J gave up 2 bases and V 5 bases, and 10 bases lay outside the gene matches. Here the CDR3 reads CASSLRLAGGPTDTQYF. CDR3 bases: TGTGCCAGCAGCCTTCGATTAGCGGGGGGCCCCACAGATACGCAGTATTTT.